Listed below are T cell receptor beta chains from one sample, sequenced in a study of control samples from healthy donors and cancer patients. The table came from immunoSEQ multiplex PCR; TCRdb's copy has only in-frame clones and leaves some out. The sample has some 110,000 clones, more than 85% seen once. The sequencing sample was made of blood. All receptors derive from a man aged 25-45 years in good health. Both conserved end residues are part of each CDR3. Some rows have no size entry. The others give once, few or many, or a class for an expanded clone.

v_gene	j_gene	abundance	CDR3aa
TRBV7-6	TRBJ2-2	NA	CASSLDSGQYTGELFF
TRBV7-6	TRBJ1-5	few	CASSRGEGFNQPQHF
TRBV2	TRBJ2-5	NA	CASSHRLAQETQYF
TRBV18	TRBJ2-2	few	CASSPLTPGMNTGELFF
TRBV7-9	TRBJ1-1	NA	CASSSPGQGTNTEAFF
TRBV7-9	TRBJ1-3	NA	CASSLDGSSGNTIYF
TRBV2	TRBJ1-2	NA	CASMKGQGIANYGYTF
TRBV15	TRBJ1-1	NA	CATSRNTEAFF
TRBV12-3/TRBV12-4	TRBJ2-5	NA	CASSQTGVETQYF
TRBV28	TRBJ1-1	NA	CASPSDSNEAFF
TRBV5-1	TRBJ2-3	once	CASSLVTGEADTQYF
TRBV2	TRBJ1-4	NA	CASIQRRAGEKLFF
TRBV19	TRBJ1-2	NA	CASSPRQVFNYGYTF
TRBV5-6	TRBJ1-6	NA	CASSLTGAWGSSYNSPLHF
TRBV4-2	TRBJ2-2	NA	CASSQELAGGANTGELFF
TRBV5-8	TRBJ1-2	NA	CASSIQGVLYGYTF
TRBV4-1	TRBJ1-2	NA	CASTLHRGVHGYTF
TRBV7-8	TRBJ2-1	NA	CASSYRKVGQGNNEQFF
TRBV10-2	TRBJ2-5	NA	CASSQAGLAGEETQYF
TRBV6-5	TRBJ1-5	NA	CASSYGGESQPQHF
TRBV7-9	TRBJ1-2	NA	CASSLDHRSNYGYTF
TRBV11-3	TRBJ2-3	NA	CASSLGRGGSTDTQYF
TRBV10-3	TRBJ1-6	NA	CAIRAGIRSSYNSPLHF
TRBV19	TRBJ1-1	NA	CASTSGEGTTEAFF
TRBV14	TRBJ1-6	NA	CASSQGDSGRSPLHF
TRBV2	TRBJ1-5	NA	CASRLVGTPINQPQHF
TRBV5-5	TRBJ2-7	NA	CASSLYSRGGYEQYF
TRBV7-9	TRBJ1-1	NA	CASSLLNTEAFF